The 4 T cell receptor beta chains listed next were all sequenced from one sample in a study of response to subunit inactivated influenza vaccine. TCRdb re-called the RT-PCR reads through MiXCR, storing one row per CDR3 protein. Among around 760,000 distinct CDR3 sequences listed, around 13% were seen once. Material: PBMCs from blood, obtained approximately 15 days before vaccination. The receptors derive from a man between 50 and 59 years old who received an inactivated influenza vaccine.

This clonotype was counted many times. V and J are TRBV5-1 and TRBJ2-7, with 9 bases identical to TRBD1. Germline V gene sequence: CDR1 SGHRS, CDR2 YFSETQ. The CDR3 has 15 amino acids. The V segment lost 1 base and the J segment 1 base; nucleotides outside the gene matches: 3. CDR3 DNA: TGCGCCAGCAGCTTGATTGGACAGGGGTCCTACGAGCAGTACTTC. Translation: CASSLIGQGSYEQYF.

The chain uses TRBV29-1 and TRBJ2-3; 7 bases are a match to TRBD1. CDR3 length: 16 amino acids. With V trimmed by 0 bases and J by 0 bases, 6 bases remained unmatched. Germline CDR1 and CDR2: SQVTM and ANQGSEA. CDR3 sequence reads: CSVEDLRQGSTDTQYF. CDR3 coding DNA: TGCAGCGTTGAAGATCTCCGACAGGGAAGCACAGATACGCAGTATTTT.

The sample holds a few counts of this clonotype. CDR3 in DNA: TGTGCCAGCAGTTTCAGGGGGGGGATAACTGAAGCTTTCTTT. Residues: CASSFRGGITEAFF. The chain couples TRBV27 to TRBJ1-1; 7 nucleotides agree with TRBD1. From germline, CDR1 is MNHEY and CDR2 SMNVEV (reference sequence). V dropped 3 bases and J dropped 5; count of bases not matched to a gene: 6. This CDR3 comprises 14 residues.

CDR3 in DNA: TGTGCCAGCAGCTTAGTCCGAGGAGTCGCTCAAGAGACCCAGTACTTC. Protein sequence: CASSLVRGVAQETQYF. The rearrangement links TRBV5-6 to TRBJ2-5; D is unclear. This CDR3 contains 16 residues. V dropped 2 bases and J dropped 2 bases, with 16 bases sitting between them. Germline V lookup: CDR1 SGHDT, CDR2 YYEEEE.